These T cell receptor beta chains were read from a single sample in a study of PD-1 blockade in classical Hodgkin lymphoma. Measured with immunoSEQ multiplex PCR; TCRdb has only the in-frame clones, and not every one. Counted here are roughly 100,000 clones, about 92% occurring once; the ten biggest clones make up around 20%. Specimen: peripheral blood mononuclear cells (PBMCs), collected before the fourth cycle of nivolumab. Receptors were obtained from a human donor with classical Hodgkin lymphoma. The CDR3 runs from the conserved cysteine through the conserved F or W. A D gene is named only where the DNA matches it firmly. Not all rows give a size; the values are once, few, many and, for expanded clones, a class.

clone size	V gene	J gene	D gene	CDR3 protein	CDR3 DNA
.	TRBV11-3	TRBJ2-7	.	CASSLGGEAAYEQYF	TGTGCCAGCAGCTTAGGAGGTGAGGCGGCCTACGAGCAGTACTTC
.	TRBV28	TRBJ1-2	TRBD1	CASSKGPTGGSVHTF	TGTGCCAGCAGCAAGGGGCCCACAGGGGGCTCGGTCCACACCTTC
.	TRBV14	TRBJ2-7	.	CASSPILTDYEQYF	TGTGCCAGCAGCCCGATACTTACAGACTACGAGCAGTACTTC
.	TRBV5-6	TRBJ2-7	.	CASRRTAGAYEQYF	TGTGCCAGCAGAAGAACGGCAGGAGCCTACGAGCAGTACTTC
.	TRBV19	TRBJ1-2	.	CASSREGNYGYTF	TGTGCCAGTAGTAGGGAGGGGAACTATGGCTACACCTTC
.	TRBV6-5	TRBJ2-5	.	CASTRGRYGTQYF	TGTGCCAGCACGAGGGGAAGGTATGGGACCCAGTACTTC
.	TRBV6-6	TRBJ1-1	.	CASRSGPGAFF	TGTGCCAGCAGGTCCGGGCCCGGAGCTTTCTTT
.	TRBV4-2	TRBJ2-2	TRBD2	CASSLETSGGNTGELFF	TGTGCCAGCAGCCTGGAGACTAGCGGGGGTAACACCGGGGAGCTGTTTTTT
.	TRBV19	TRBJ2-7	.	CASTKGRGQLYEQYF	TGTGCCAGTACCAAGGGTCGAGGTCAACTCTACGAGCAGTACTTC
.	TRBV19	TRBJ1-1	TRBD1	CASSNTDRGTEAFF	TGTGCCAGTAGTAATACGGACAGGGGCACTGAAGCTTTCTTT
.	TRBV19	TRBJ2-7	.	CASSISTAYEQYF	TGTGCCAGTAGTATAAGCACAGCCTACGAGCAGTACTTC
.	TRBV4-1	TRBJ2-2	.	CASSHGINTGELFF	TGCGCCAGCAGCCACGGAATCAACACCGGGGAGCTGTTTTTT
.	TRBV19	TRBJ1-2	.	CASSIDSDVKKGYTF	TGTGCCAGTAGTATTGACTCGGACGTCAAAAAGGGCTACACCTTC
.	TRBV6-5	TRBJ1-5	.	CASSPSPNQPQHF	TGTGCCAGCAGCCCGAGCCCCAATCAGCCCCAGCATTTT
.	TRBV25-1	TRBJ2-1	TRBD1	CASSEFGQGSNNEQFF	TGTGCCAGCAGTGAATTTGGACAGGGGTCTAACAATGAGCAGTTCTTC
.	TRBV4-2	TRBJ2-6	.	CASSPGANVLTF	TGTGCCAGCAGTCCTGGGGCCAACGTCCTGACTTTC
.	TRBV11-3	TRBJ2-6	.	CASSHPGTQNVLTF	TGTGCCAGCAGCCACCCCGGGACGCAGAACGTCCTGACTTTC
.	TRBV11-2	TRBJ2-7	TRBD1	CASSREGDRRLYEQYF	TGTGCCAGCAGCCGCGAGGGGGACAGGCGCCTCTACGAGCAGTACTTC
.	TRBV7-2	TRBJ1-5	TRBD1	CASSLWDRAAQPQHF	TGTGCCAGCAGCTTATGGGACAGGGCCGCTCAGCCCCAGCATTTT
.	TRBV29-1	TRBJ2-5	.	CSVDPPGAAQYF	TGCAGCGTTGACCCACCGGGGGCGGCCCAGTACTTC
.	TRBV6-1	TRBJ2-7	.	CASSEAPVSSNEQYF	TGTGCCAGCAGTGAAGCGCCCGTTTCTTCCAACGAGCAGTACTTC
.	TRBV5-8	TRBJ1-1	.	CASSLPHRVNTEAFF	TGTGCCAGCAGCTTGCCCCACAGGGTGAACACTGAAGCTTTCTTT
few	TRBV7-9	TRBJ1-1	.	CASSRQNTEAFF	TGTGCCAGCAGCCGACAGAACACTGAAGCTTTCTTT
few	TRBV7-9	TRBJ2-7	TRBD2	CASSGEGRAWEQYF	TGTGCCAGCAGCGGGGAGGGACGGGCATGGGAGCAGTACTTC
.	TRBV5-1	TRBJ2-2	.	CASSGRDTYTGELFF	TGCGCCAGCAGCGGCCGGGACACCTACACCGGGGAGCTGTTTTTT
.	TRBV30	TRBJ1-2	TRBD1	CAWSVKGQSYGYTF	TGTGCCTGGAGTGTGAAGGGACAGTCCTATGGCTACACCTTC
few	TRBV7-9	TRBJ1-1	.	CAFLTGDTEAFF	TGTGCTTTTCTCACGGGCGACACTGAAGCTTTCTTT
many	TRBV10-3	TRBJ1-1	.	CAIGQRTEAFF	TGTGCCATCGGGCAGAGGACTGAAGCTTTCTTT
.	TRBV10-3	TRBJ2-7	.	CAITRTQSSYEQYF	TGTGCCATCACCCGGACACAGAGCTCCTACGAGCAGTACTTC
.	TRBV11-1	TRBJ2-7	TRBD1	CASSLGQGNEQYF	TGTGCCAGCAGCTTGGGACAGGGCAACGAGCAGTACTTC
.	TRBV6-5	TRBJ2-3	.	CASSYRVHLSTDTQYF	TGTGCCAGCAGTTACCGAGTACACTTGAGCACAGATACGCAGTATTTT
.	TRBV4-1	TRBJ1-4	.	CASSQDEGGNEKLFF	TGCGCCAGCAGCCAAGATGAGGGGGGGAATGAAAAACTGTTTTTT
.	TRBV19	TRBJ2-7	TRBD2	CASSPLGGSSYEQYF	TGTGCCAGTAGTCCCCTCGGCGGGAGCTCCTACGAGCAGTACTTC
.	TRBV5-1	TRBJ2-7	.	CASSSEGGRFYEQYF	TGCGCCAGCAGCTCGGAGGGTGGCAGATTTTACGAGCAGTACTTC
.	TRBV7-7	TRBJ2-5	TRBD1	CASSKFGGQSETQYF	TGTGCTAGCAGCAAATTTGGGGGACAGTCAGAGACCCAGTACTTC
.	TRBV29-1	TRBJ2-7	TRBD1	CSCRDSSYEQYF	TGCAGCTGCCGGGACAGCTCCTACGAGCAGTACTTC
.	TRBV5-1	TRBJ2-5	TRBD1	CASSLAGTGVLETQYF	TGCGCCAGCAGCTTGGCGGGGACAGGGGTTCTAGAGACCCAGTACTTC
.	TRBV27	TRBJ1-1	.	CASSWGTNTEAFF	TGTGCCAGCAGTTGGGGGACAAACACTGAAGCTTTCTTT
.	TRBV4-3	TRBJ2-7	TRBD2	CASSPSAGRDYEQYF	TGCGCCAGCAGCCCGTCAGCGGGACGAGACTACGAGCAGTACTTC
.	TRBV4-2	TRBJ1-1	TRBD1	CASSQVTGVEAFF	TGTGCCAGCAGCCAAGTGACAGGGGTTGAAGCTTTCTTT
once	TRBV4-3	TRBJ1-5	.	CASSQDKDNQPQHF	TGCGCCAGCAGCCAAGATAAGGACAATCAGCCCCAGCATTTT
few	TRBV9	TRBJ2-1	TRBD2	CASSVVAGVSYEQFF	TGTGCCAGCAGCGTAGTTGCGGGAGTCTCGTATGAGCAGTTCTTC
once	TRBV6-5	TRBJ1-1	.	CASSYSTRAAEAFF	TGTGCCAGCAGTTACTCGACCAGAGCAGCTGAAGCTTTCTTT
.	TRBV5-1	TRBJ2-7	TRBD2	CASSLSAGTSGNYEQYF	TGCGCCAGCAGCTTAAGCGCGGGGACTAGCGGGAACTACGAGCAGTACTTC
once	TRBV19	TRBJ1-5	TRBD1	CASSPGQGKSNQPQHF	TGTGCCAGTAGTCCGGGACAGGGAAAGAGCAATCAGCCCCAGCATTTT
once	TRBV5-1	TRBJ1-2	.	CASSLAVGVNYGYTF	TGCGCCAGCAGCTTGGCCGTAGGTGTGAACTATGGCTACACCTTC
.	TRBV27	TRBJ2-1	.	CASSLGPPAYNEQFF	TGTGCCAGCAGTCTGGGCCCGCCTGCCTACAATGAGCAGTTCTTC
once	TRBV6-5	TRBJ1-3	TRBD1	CASSFDRGRTGNTIYF	TGTGCCAGCAGTTTTGACAGGGGGCGAACTGGAAACACCATATATTTT
.	TRBV7-8	TRBJ2-1	.	CASSSGPGYNEQFF	TGTGCCAGCAGTAGCGGCCCTGGCTACAATGAGCAGTTCTTC
.	TRBV15	TRBJ2-7	.	CATSRDFAGSYEQYF	TGTGCCACCAGCAGAGATTTCGCAGGGAGCTACGAGCAGTACTTC
.	TRBV28	TRBJ2-7	TRBD1	CASSGTGTAYEQYF	TGTGCCAGCAGTGGAACCGGGACAGCCTACGAGCAGTACTTC
.	TRBV28	TRBJ2-7	TRBD2	CASSTGLAGQYF	TGTGCCAGCAGTACGGGACTAGCGGGACAGTACTTC
.	TRBV5-5	TRBJ2-7	.	CASSLAAGYEQYF	TGTGCCAGCAGCTTAGCGGCGGGCTACGAGCAGTACTTC
.	TRBV29-1	TRBJ2-1	TRBD2	CSAALGTSGSQEQFF	TGCAGCGCCGCGTTAGGGACTAGCGGGAGCCAGGAGCAGTTCTTC